The 29 T cell receptor beta chains below were found in one sample sequenced in a study of radiotherapy plus CTLA-4 blockade in lung cancer. Only in-frame clones appear in the TCRdb table, and some are missing; sequencing was by immunoSEQ multiplex PCR. Among 80,000 to 100,000 clones listed, 65% to 85% were seen once. The starting material was peripheral blood, obtained from a patient treated with radiotherapy plus ipilimumab. The receptor set was obtained from a human donor with non-small cell lung cancer who had a partial response to radiotherapy plus ipilimumab. Some clones in this sample may be carry-over from other donors' samples.

This clone has only a few counts. The chain employs TRBV28 and TRBJ2-7; no reliable D call. CDR1 MDHEN and CDR2 SYDVKM come from the germline V gene. Between the trimmed V and J ends, which lost 6 bases and 2 bases, there was a span of 14 bases. The CDR3 totals 14 residues. The CDR3 spells CASRQSGTPYEQYF. The CDR3 coding sequence is TGTGCCAGCAGGCAATCAGGAACTCCCTACGAGCAGTACTTC.

This clone was detected once. This rearrangement joins TRBV7-8 to TRBJ2-5, with D possibly being TRBD2 (6 bases). V was shortened by 1 base and J by 4 bases, with 13 bases between the two germline ends. Germline-derived CDR1 and CDR2 are SGHVS and FQNEAQ. The CDR3 is 15 amino acids. CDR3 sequence: CASSLGMWGGETQYF. Written as DNA, the CDR3 is TGTGCCAGCAGCTTAGGAATGTGGGGAGGAGAGACCCAGTACTTC.

V and J are TRBV2 and TRBJ1-4, with D perhaps matching TRBD1 (5 bases). The length of the CDR3 is 15 residues. V was pared by 6 bases and J by 2 bases, with 13 bases between. Germline values: CDR1 SNHLY, CDR2 FYNNEI. For the CDR3, the DNA is TGTGCCAGCAGCCTTCCGGGGGTCACTAATGAAAAACTGTTTTTT. As protein: CASSLPGVTNEKLFF.

The chain carries TRBV4-2 and TRBJ2-1; unclear D gene. CDR3 size: 17 residues. Per germline, CDR1 LGHNA and CDR2 YNFKEQ. With 2 bases removed from V and 0 bases from J, the gap between germline ends came to 14 bases. CDR3 sequence (DNA): TGTGCCAGCAGCCAAAGAGACTCCGAAAGCTCCTACAATGAGCAGTTCTTC. It encodes CASSQRDSESSYNEQFF.

The chain employs TRBV7-2 and TRBJ2-5; possibly TRBD2 for D (6 bases). The germline V gene encodes CDR1 SGHTA and CDR2 FQGNSA. This CDR3 comprises 15 residues. Between the trimmed V and J ends, which lost 3 bases and 4 bases, there was a span of 15 bases. CDR3: CASSFDGRRRETQYF. CDR3 coding DNA: TGTGCCAGCAGCTTTGACGGGAGAAGAAGAGAGACCCAGTACTTC.

The chain joins TRBV4-1 to TRBJ2-3, with 9 bases lining up with TRBD2. V shed 1 base, J shed 2 bases, and the junction held 4 bases outside the gene matches. This CDR3 is 16 amino acids long. Germline V gives CDR1 MGHRA, CDR2 YSYEKL. Here the CDR3 reads CASSQAGLAITDTQYF. The CDR3 DNA reads as TGCGCCAGCAGCCAAGCGGGACTAGCCATCACAGATACGCAGTATTTT.

The genes are TRBV7-2 and TRBJ2-3, with 8 nucleotides matching TRBD1. The CDR3 runs 15 residues. V lost 4 bases, J lost 2 bases, and 5 bases stayed unmatched. The germline CDR1 and CDR2 sequences are SGHTA and FQGNSA. In DNA form, the CDR3 reads TGTGCCAGCAGCTCACAGGGGGTAATCACAGATACGCAGTATTTT. This sequence encodes CASSSQGVITDTQYF.

The genes are TRBV10-2 and TRBJ1-1; tentatively, D is TRBD1 (6 bases). Per the germline V gene, CDR1 is WSHSY and CDR2 is SAAADI. Trimming cost V 8 bases and J 4 bases, with 17 bases left between them. The CDR3 runs 14 residues. CDR3 sequence reads: CASLLEGDLTEAFF. The CDR3 DNA sequence: TGCGCCAGCCTCTTAGAGGGGGACCTCACTGAAGCTTTCTTT.

This clone was counted between two and nine times. The J gene is TRBJ1-6, the V gene TRBV18; possibly TRBD1 for D (5 bases). Germline V gene sequence: CDR1 KGHSH, CDR2 LQKENI. The CDR3 extends over 14 amino acids. The V gene lost 1 base and the J gene lost 9 bases, with 10 bases spanning the gap. This chain's CDR3 is CASSPLVRGSPLHF. For the CDR3, the DNA is TGTGCCAGCTCACCACTTGTAAGGGGTTCACCCCTCCACTTT.

A few counts support this clone. The rearrangement joins TRBV30 to TRBJ2-7; 7 bases match TRBD2. The CDR3 extends over 13 amino acids. Germline V gives CDR1 GTSNPN, CDR2 SVGIG (reference sequence). V trimming: 4 bases; J trimming: 5 bases; junction bases outside the gene matches: 8. CDR3 sequence reads: CAWKGRGRDEQYF. DNA for the CDR3: TGTGCCTGGAAGGGGAGGGGTAGGGACGAGCAGTACTTC.

The chain joins TRBV18 to TRBJ1-3; no firm D call. The germline CDR1 and CDR2 sequences are KGHSH and LQKENI. This CDR3 region has 15 residues. V lost 3 bases and J lost 0, with 9 bases in between. DNA of the CDR3: TGTGCCAGCTCACCCTTCACTGTCTCTGGAAACACCATATATTTT. Its translation is CASSPFTVSGNTIYF.

The genes are TRBV7-9 and TRBJ2-3; possibly TRBD1 for D (6 bases). The CDR3 loop spans 14 amino acids. The V end lost 4 bases, the J end lost 1 base, and 9 bases lay between the germline ends. CDR1 and CDR2 (germline): SEHNR, FQNEAQ (reference sequence). The CDR3, as DNA: TGTGCCAGCAGCTCCTACAGGGGCACAGATACGCAGTATTTT. Translated, it gives CASSSYRGTDTQYF.

J is TRBJ2-7 and V is TRBV27; 7 bases agree with TRBD1. The CDR3 is 14 residues long. The J segment lost 1 base and the V segment lost 3 bases, leaving 3 bases of the junction unmatched. Germline CDR1 and CDR2: MNHEY and SMNVEV (reference sequence). The CDR3 DNA sequence: TGTGCCAGCAGTTTCCGGGACAGTTCCTACGAGCAGTACTTC. Translation gives CASSFRDSSYEQYF.

V is TRBV7-4 and J is TRBJ2-7; perhaps TRBD1 as D (6 bases). The V end lost 5 bases, the J end lost 4 bases, and 18 bases lay between the germline ends. The CDR3 extends over 15 amino acids. Germline CDR1 reads SGHVT; CDR2 reads SQSDAQ. For the CDR3, the DNA is TGTGCCAGCAGCCTCGTCGGGGCAGGGGTGTACGAGCAGTACTTC. This sequence encodes CASSLVGAGVYEQYF.

This clone has more than one count but fewer than ten. The V call is TRBV7-9, the J call TRBJ1-4; TRBD1 aligns across 7 bases. V shed 4 bases and J 5 bases; nucleotides not matched to a gene: 10. This CDR3 contains 16 residues. Germline lookup yields CDR1 SEHNR and CDR2 FQNEAQ (reference sequence). The CDR3 spells CASSSAHRGPNEKLFF. DNA for the CDR3: TGTGCCAGCAGCTCAGCCCACAGGGGACCAAATGAAAAACTGTTTTTT.

This chain connects TRBV7-6 to TRBJ2-7; D not certain. V was cut by 1 base and J by 2 bases, with 6 bases left in between. CDR1 is SGHVS, CDR2 FNYEAQ, per germline. This CDR3 is 13 amino acids long. In DNA, the CDR3 is TGTGCCAGCAGCTTAGGGCACCCCTACGAGCAGTACTTC. Translated: CASSLGHPYEQYF.

In its sample, this clone was seen a few times. The V call is TRBV18, the J call TRBJ2-7; D is undetermined. The germline CDR1 and CDR2 sequences are KGHSH and LQKENI. The CDR3 spans 15 residues. The V gene lost 1 base and the J gene lost 0 bases, with 10 bases spanning the gap. Here the CDR3 DNA reads TGTGCCAGCTCACCACGCACCACTTCCTCCTACGAGCAGTACTTC. Translation gives CASSPRTTSSYEQYF.

V gene TRBV5-4 combines with J gene TRBJ2-5; 8 bases map to TRBD1. The trim removed 4 bases at V and 10 bases at J, leaving 6 bases unmatched. The germline V gene encodes CDR1 SGHNT and CDR2 YYREEE (reference sequence). The CDR3 loop spans 12 amino acids. As DNA, the CDR3 is TGTGCCAGCAGCCTAGACAGGGGACGCCAGTACTTC. Residues: CASSLDRGRQYF.

The CDR3 reads CASSREAGGGYEQYF. CDR3 DNA: TGCGCCAGCAGCCGGGAAGCGGGAGGAGGCTACGAGCAGTACTTC. The gene calls are TRBV5-1 and TRBJ2-7; 9 bases map to TRBD2. Germline V gene lookup returns CDR1 SGHRS and CDR2 YFSETQ. CDR3 size: 15 residues. J gave up 3 bases and V 4 bases, and 8 bases lay outside the gene matches.

V and J are TRBV18 and TRBJ2-7; TRBD2 matches 7 bases. The V and J ends lost 6 bases and 6 bases, in that order; junction bases with no gene match: 14. Per germline, CDR1 KGHSH and CDR2 LQKENI. This CDR3 spans 15 amino acids. The CDR3 nucleotides are TGTGCCAGCTCCCGGAGCGGGGATCATCTTCGCGAGCAGTACTTC. This sequence encodes CASSRSGDHLREQYF.

The V call is TRBV29-1, the J call TRBJ2-3, with D perhaps matching TRBD2 (5 bases). V lost 5 bases and J lost 3, with 12 bases in between. The CDR3 loop spans 13 amino acids. Germline V lookup: CDR1 SQVTM, CDR2 ANQGSEA. The CDR3 bases are TGCAGCGTTTATGGGAGTGGGACAGATACGCAGTATTTT. Protein sequence: CSVYGSGTDTQYF.

The V call is TRBV5-6, the J call TRBJ2-1; 12 bases are shared with TRBD1. J gave up 15 bases and V 4 bases, and 14 bases lay outside the gene matches. Germline CDR1 SGHDT, CDR2 YYEEEE. The CDR3 loop spans 15 amino acids. CDR3 region: CASSTTGTGGVGLFF. CDR3 bases: TGTGCCAGCAGCACTACCGGGACAGGGGGCGTCGGGCTGTTCTTC. Drawing the rest from reference TRBV5-6 and TRBJ2-1, the complete variable domain is DAGVTQSPTHLIKTRGQQVTLRCSPKSGHDTVSWYQQALGQGPQFIFQYYEEEERQRGNFPDRFSGHQFPNYSSELNVNALLLGDSALYLCASSTTGTGGVGLFFGPGTRLTVL.

J is TRBJ2-5 and V is TRBV5-1; TRBD2 matches 8 bases. The J call may be wrong; the DNA end is better matched by TRBJ2-7. The CDR3 has 14 amino acids. Germline lookup yields CDR1 SGHRS and CDR2 YFSETQ. This CDR3 is CASSYGLASAEQYF. In DNA form, the CDR3 reads TGCGCCAGCAGCTACGGACTAGCTTCTGCCGAGCAGTACTTC.

This chain joins TRBV18 and TRBJ2-7, with unresolved D. The CDR3 is 11 residues long. Per the germline V gene, CDR1 is KGHSH and CDR2 is LQKENI. The V gene lost 2 bases and the J gene lost 7 bases, with 6 bases spanning the gap. The CDR3 is CASSPGREQYF. The CDR3, as DNA: TGTGCCAGCTCACCAGGTCGGGAGCAGTACTTC.

The chain links TRBV29-1 to TRBJ1-2; D is possibly TRBD1 (5 bases). The germline V gene encodes CDR1 SQVTM and CDR2 ANQGSEA. V shed 7 bases and J shed 2 bases, with 11 bases lying between them. The CDR3 spans 12 residues. The CDR3 reads CSGGTPNYGYTF. DNA for the CDR3: TGCAGCGGCGGGACGCCGAACTATGGCTACACCTTC.

This sequence joins TRBV28 and TRBJ2-3; no reliable D call. Germline CDR1 and CDR2: MDHEN and SYDVKM. This CDR3 comprises 15 residues. The germline V and J ends were trimmed by 8 bases and 1 base, with 16 bases remaining between them. CDR3 amino acids: CASSFLGEGTDTQYF. In nucleotides, the CDR3 is TGTGCCAGCTCGTTCTTAGGAGAGGGCACAGATACGCAGTATTTT.

The V gene is TRBV28, the J gene TRBJ2-3; D call uncertain. Germline-derived CDR1 and CDR2 are MDHEN and SYDVKM. The CDR3 consists of 14 residues. V was clipped by 6 bases and J by 2 bases, with 12 bases between them. CDR3 in DNA: TGTGCCAGCAGGCCGTGGCAGTCCACAGATACGCAGTATTTT. Translating gives CASRPWQSTDTQYF.

This rearrangement joins TRBV7-6 to TRBJ2-7; D remains unclear. V was clipped by 1 base and J by 0 bases, with 7 bases between them. Germline values: CDR1 SGHVS, CDR2 FNYEAQ. The CDR3 runs 14 residues. The CDR3 coding sequence is TGTGCCAGCAGCTTAGGAACCAGCTCCTACGAGCAGTACTTC. This translates into CASSLGTSSYEQYF.

The V gene is TRBV10-3, the J gene TRBJ1-2; 9 positions agree with TRBD1. J was trimmed by 4 bases and V by 5 bases; bases with no gene match: 8. CDR3 length: 15 amino acids. Germline V gene data show CDR1 as ENHRY and CDR2 as SYGVKD. The chain's CDR3 is CAISSQGARAYGYTF. The CDR3 bases are TGTGCCATCAGTTCACAGGGGGCGCGGGCCTATGGCTACACCTTC.